Following are 3 T cell receptor beta chains from one sample sequenced in a study of T cells after yellow fever vaccination (dated by TCRdb to about 2019). Library preparation employed 5' RACE. The run used an Illumina HiSeq 2500. TCRdb reworked the public reads: Q25 trimming with fastp, MiXCR clone assembly, productive beta chains retained. Each record represents a unique CDR3 protein, reported with the most common genes and DNA among its rows. The sample table shows roughly 160,000 distinct CDR3 sequences, and approximately 6.7% are seen once. 2.5% to 3% of the sample belongs to the ten largest clones. The treatment or condition label, as the study defines it: live attenuated yellow fever vaccine strain. The sequences come from CD4+ T cells sorted from PBMCs, collected about 5 days after the first yellow fever vaccination. The receptors originated from a man between 18 and 29 years old who received the YFV17D yellow fever vaccine.

This clonotype was counted between two and nine times. The chain couples TRBV27 to TRBJ2-1; D gene ambiguous. The V gene lost 2 bases and the J gene lost 8 bases, with 7 bases spanning the gap. The CDR3 covers 12 residues. Looked up from germline, CDR1 is MNHEY and CDR2 is SMNVEV (reference sequence). This CDR3 is CASSLNSYEQFF. In DNA, the CDR3 is TGTGCCAGCAGTTTAAACTCGTATGAGCAGTTCTTC.

A few counts support this clonotype. The genes are TRBV10-3 and TRBJ2-5; 12 bases match TRBD2. V lost 6 bases and J lost 1; bases outside the gene matches: 6. Germline values: CDR1 ENHRY, CDR2 SYGVKD. The CDR3 loop spans 16 amino acids. The CDR3 region is CAIRPETSGSQETQYF. CDR3 coding DNA: TGTGCCATCAGGCCCGAGACTAGCGGGAGCCAAGAGACCCAGTACTTC.

This clonotype turned up a few times. The V call is TRBV6-5, the J call TRBJ2-3, with 8 bases aligning to TRBD2. The germline V gene has CDR1 MNHEY and CDR2 SVGAGI. CDR3 length equals 15 residues. The V segment lost 1 base and the J segment 5 bases; nucleotides outside the gene matches: 5. In nucleotides, the CDR3 is TGTGCCAGCAGTTACTTGGGACTAGGGGGAGATACGCAGTATTTT. Translated: CASSYLGLGGDTQYF.